Below, one T cell receptor (beta chain) is given with its context. The antigen remains unidentified. Sequenced material consisted of expressed TCRB transcripts (all of the isolated RNA was reverse transcribed). Data came from immunoSEQ multiplex PCR; TCRdb stores just in-frame clones and leaves some out. The sample shows over 500,000 clones, around 15% of them seen only once. This entry belongs to a study of beta chain features in type 1 diabetes. The study's findings and limits: Researchers could not determine here whether HLA type influences TCRB rearrangement. All four CD4+ subsets of Type 1 diabetes patients contained TCRB CDR3s that were moderately but significantly shorter.

Trimming removed 5 bases from V and 8 bases from J, with 15 bases in between. This CDR3 contains 13 residues. The germline gives CDR1 LNHNV, CDR2 YYDKDF (reference sequence). This TCR was sampled from a man in his late teens or twenties in good health. The J gene is TRBJ1-2, the V gene TRBV15; D call uncertain. The source material was naive CD4+ T cells from blood. The CDR3 sequence: CATSGSGRLGYTF. CDR3 coding DNA: TGTGCCACCAGCGGGTCTGGGCGGCTGGGCTACACCTTC.